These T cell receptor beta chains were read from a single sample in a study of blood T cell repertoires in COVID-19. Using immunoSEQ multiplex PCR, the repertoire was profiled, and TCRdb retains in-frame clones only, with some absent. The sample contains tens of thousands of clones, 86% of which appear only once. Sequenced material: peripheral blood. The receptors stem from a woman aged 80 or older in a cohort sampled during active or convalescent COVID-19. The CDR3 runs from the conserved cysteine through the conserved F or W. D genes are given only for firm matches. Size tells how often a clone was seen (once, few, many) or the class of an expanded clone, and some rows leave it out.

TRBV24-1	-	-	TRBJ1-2	TGTGCCACCAGTGATATAACAGGGTATGGCTACACCTTC	CATSDITGYGYTF
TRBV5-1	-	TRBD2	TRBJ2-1	TGCGCCAGCAGCTTAAGTCCTCTAGCGGGAGGGTACAATGAGCAGTTCTTC	CASSLSPLAGGYNEQFF
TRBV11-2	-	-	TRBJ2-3	TGTGCCAGCAGCTTAACCCGGAGGACAGATACGCAGTATTTT	CASSLTRRTDTQYF
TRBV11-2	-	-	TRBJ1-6	TGTGCCAGCAGCCCCGACGTGGGCCCTAATTCACCCCTCCACTTT	CASSPDVGPNSPLHF
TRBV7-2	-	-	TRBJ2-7	TGTGCCAGCAGCTTAGTTAGTCGGGTCCTTTACGAGCAGTACTTC	CASSLVSRVLYEQYF
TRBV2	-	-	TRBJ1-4	TGTGCCAGCAGTGAGGGGGAGGCAAAACTGTTTTTT	CASSEGEAKLFF
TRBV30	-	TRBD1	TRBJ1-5	TGTGCCTGGGGACAGGGTCAGGGTCAGCCCCAGCATTTT	CAWGQGQGQPQHF
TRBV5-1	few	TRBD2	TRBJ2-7	TGCGCCAGCAGCCAGGCTCGAGGGACTAGCTCCCTTAGCGAGCAGTACTTC	CASSQARGTSSLSEQYF
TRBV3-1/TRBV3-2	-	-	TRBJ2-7	TGTGCCAGCAGCCAAGGTTTCAGCTCCTACGAGCAGTACTTC	CASSQGFSSYEQYF
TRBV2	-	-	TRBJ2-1	TGTGCCAGCAGGACGGCGGGTCCCTCCTACAATGAGCAGTTCTTC	CASRTAGPSYNEQFF
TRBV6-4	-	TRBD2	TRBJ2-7	TGTGCCAGCAGTTTTGGGGAGGGTTACGAGCAGTACTTC	CASSFGEGYEQYF
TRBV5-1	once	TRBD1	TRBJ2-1	TGCGCCAGCAAACAGGGGGCAAGTCACAATGAGCAGTTCTTC	CASKQGASHNEQFF
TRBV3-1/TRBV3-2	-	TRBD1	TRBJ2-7	TGTGCCAGCAGCCCGAGACAGGGGGGGAGCTCCTACGAGCAGTACTTC	CASSPRQGGSSYEQYF
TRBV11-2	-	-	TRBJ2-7	TGTGCCAGCAGCCGTAACAGGAACACCTACGAGCAGTACTTC	CASSRNRNTYEQYF
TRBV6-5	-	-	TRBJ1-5	TGTGCCAGCAGTTACGGTTATAACGGTCAGCCCCAGCATTTT	CASSYGYNGQPQHF
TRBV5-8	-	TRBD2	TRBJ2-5	TGTGCCAGCAGCTTCCCCGGACTAGCGGGAGTAGAGACCCAGTACTTC	CASSFPGLAGVETQYF
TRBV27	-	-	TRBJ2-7	TGTGCCAGCAGTTCCCCGGCGGGGGCGCTTCGAGAGCAGTACTTC	CASSSPAGALREQYF
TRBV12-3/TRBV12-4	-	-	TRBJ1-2	TGTGCCAGCAGCACACAGGGCTTCTATGGCTACACCTTC	CASSTQGFYGYTF
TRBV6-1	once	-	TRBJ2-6	TGTGCCAGCAGTGAACAGGCCTCTGGGGCCAACGTCCTGACTTTC	CASSEQASGANVLTF
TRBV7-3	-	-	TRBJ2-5	TGTGCCAGCAGCCCCCCCGACCAAGAGACCCAGTACTTC	CASSPPDQETQYF
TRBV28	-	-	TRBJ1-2	TGTGCCAGCAGTCTTACAGGGAGCTATGGCTACACCTTC	CASSLTGSYGYTF
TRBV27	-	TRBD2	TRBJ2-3	TGTGCCAGCAGTTTGTGGGAGGGGACAGATACGCAGTATTTT	CASSLWEGTDTQYF
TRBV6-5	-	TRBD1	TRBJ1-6	TGTGCCAGCATTATCGAGGGGGCGTATTCACCCCTCCACTTT	CASIIEGAYSPLHF
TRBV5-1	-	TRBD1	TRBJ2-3	TGCGCCAGCAGCTTGTCCGGACAGGGCCCCACAGATACGCAGTATTTT	CASSLSGQGPTDTQYF
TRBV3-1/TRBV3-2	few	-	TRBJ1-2	TGTGCCAGCAGCCAAGATTCGGCAGGGGCCGGTGGCTACACCTTC	CASSQDSAGAGGYTF
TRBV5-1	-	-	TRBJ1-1	TGCGCCAGCAGCTTGTCGGCAGGGATGAACACTGAAGCTTTCTTT	CASSLSAGMNTEAFF
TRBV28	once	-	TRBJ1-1	TGTGCCAGCAGTTTACCGGGGAACACTGAAGCTTTCTTT	CASSLPGNTEAFF